Sequencing of this T cell receptor beta chain was carried out in a study of metastatic and nonmetastatic thyroid tumors. Ahead of thyroid surgery, no patient had received treatment of any kind. TCRdb used MiXCR to call clones anew from the PCR reads. The table has about 40,000 clones, 16% seen once; the top ten hold over 3.5%. CDR3 length equals 15 residues. Germline CDR1 DFQATT, CDR2 SNEGSKA (reference sequence). Concerning this clone: One end of the junction varies from germline; a read error may be responsible.

Sequencing was done on a sample of blood. The genes are TRBV20-1 and TRBJ2-2; no firm D call. The clonotype comes from a female donor with papillary thyroid cancer or a benign thyroid nodule (not recorded which). Some clones in this sample may be carry-over from other donors' samples. The chain's CDR3 is CSARDQNGYTWELFF. In DNA form, the CDR3 reads TGCAGTGCTAGAGATCAGAACGGGTACACCTGGGAGCTGTTTTTT.